One and the same sample provided the 28 T cell receptor beta chains below, sequenced in a study of T cells in Graves' hyperthyroidism and ophthalmopathy. Researchers took RNA transcripts and amplified the TCR beta CDR3 regions from them. With the HTBI primer set, the TCR CDR3 went through a first round of RT-PCR. TCRdb recomputed calls from the multiplex PCR reads with MiXCR, one row per CDR3 protein. The data hold approximately 610,000 distinct CDR3 sequences, with roughly 14% observed a single time. The specimen sequenced was blood. These receptors came from a woman in her thirties or forties with Graves' ophthalmopathy.

This clonotype was picked up a small number of times. This chain connects TRBV12-3 or TRBV12-4 to TRBJ1-1; 8 nucleotides agree with TRBD1. CDR3 size: 15 residues. Trimming took 6 bases from V and 4 from J; bases not matched to a gene: 10. This chain's CDR3 is CASSLAGGRSTEAFF. Written as DNA, the CDR3 is TGTGCCAGCAGCCTTGCAGGGGGCAGAAGCACTGAAGCTTTCTTT.

Only a few counts were recorded for this clonotype. The genes are TRBV4-1 and TRBJ2-7; 11 bases match TRBD2. The J segment lost 2 bases and the V segment lost 1 base, leaving 13 bases of the junction unmatched. This CDR3 has 19 residues. Germline CDR1 reads MGHRA; CDR2 reads YSYEKL. The CDR3 is CASSQAGGTSGVWTYEQYF. DNA of the CDR3: TGCGCCAGCAGCCAAGCTGGGGGGACTAGCGGAGTCTGGACCTACGAGCAGTACTTC.

The chain uses TRBV28 and TRBJ1-5; 7 bases match TRBD1. The V gene end was trimmed by 7 bases and the J gene end by 4 bases; junction bases not matched to a gene: 7. Germline lookup yields CDR1 MDHEN and CDR2 SYDVKM. CDR3 size: 14 residues. The CDR3 loop is CASIVDRENQPQHF. The CDR3 DNA is TGTGCCAGCATTGTCGACAGGGAGAATCAGCCCCAGCATTTT.

The V gene is TRBV28, the J gene TRBJ1-1, with D perhaps matching TRBD1 (5 bases). Germline CDR1 reads MDHEN; CDR2 reads SYDVKM. This CDR3 region has 15 residues. Trimming removed 6 bases at V and 3 bases at J, with 17 bases between. CDR3 nucleotide sequence: TGTGCCAGCAGCCAGGCCGGGGGGGGGTACACTGAAGCTTTCTTT. Its translation is CASSQAGGGYTEAFF.

This clonotype has just a few counts. A much more abundant neighbour one base away suggests this may be a read error. This chain joins TRBV12-3 or TRBV12-4 and TRBJ2-5; no reliable D call. With 8 bases removed from V and 0 bases from J, the gap between germline ends came to 10 bases. The CDR3 has 13 amino acids. CDR3: CASQSEYQETQYF. The CDR3 nucleotides read TGTGCCAGCCAATCGGAGTACCAAGAGACCCAGTACTTC.

This clonotype was seen repeatedly, ten times or more. This chain joins TRBV19 and TRBJ2-7; TRBD2 aligns across 7 bases. Germline CDR1 reads LNHDA; CDR2 reads SQIVND (reference sequence). The V gene end was trimmed by 9 bases and the J gene end by 4 bases; junction bases not matched to a gene: 12. This CDR3 has 14 residues. CDR3 sequence reads: CASPGGRNGYEQYF. The CDR3, as DNA: TGTGCCAGCCCCGGGGGGAGGAACGGGTACGAGCAGTACTTC.

This clonotype was seen at least ten times. The chain uses TRBV27 and TRBJ1-2; 8 nucleotides match TRBD1. After removal of 4 bases from V and 4 bases from J, the junction contained 14 bases not matched to a gene. This CDR3 is 17 amino acids long. The germline gives CDR1 MNHEY, CDR2 SMNVEV (reference sequence). CDR3 DNA sequence: TGTGCCAGCAGTTCCAGGGGGCACGGGGTACGTTTCTATGGCTACACCTTC. Translating gives CASSSRGHGVRFYGYTF.

The rearrangement links TRBV12-3 or TRBV12-4 to TRBJ2-7; D might be TRBD2 (5 bases). CDR3 size: 14 residues. V dropped 5 bases and J dropped 6 bases, with 17 bases sitting between them. The CDR3 nucleotides read TGTGCCAGCAGTCACGGAACCGGGGTTCCCGAGCAGTACTTC. This sequence encodes CASSHGTGVPEQYF.

The rearrangement uses TRBV28 and TRBJ2-7; D remains ambiguous. Trimming took off 8 bases at V and 0 bases at J, with 8 bases between the two ends. This CDR3 has 12 amino acids. Germline assignment: CDR1 MDHEN and CDR2 SYDVKM. CDR3 residues: CASCGVSYEQYF. The CDR3 DNA is TGTGCCAGCTGTGGGGTCTCCTACGAGCAGTACTTC.

This clonotype came up many times. The chain combines TRBV7-2 with TRBJ1-1; no definite D call. Germline loops: CDR1 SGHTA, CDR2 FQGNSA. V lost 7 bases to trimming and J lost 7 bases, with 10 bases between them. This CDR3 is 11 amino acids long. The CDR3: CASTYGDEAFF. DNA for the CDR3: TGTGCCAGCACGTATGGTGATGAAGCTTTCTTT.

The DNA for the CDR3 is TGTGCCAGCAGCCCCTTCGAGGGGGGCGAGCAGTACTTC. Protein sequence: CASSPFEGGEQYF. This chain links TRBV3-1 with TRBJ2-7, with D perhaps matching TRBD1 or TRBD2 (6 bases each). Per germline, CDR1 LGHDT and CDR2 YNNKEL (reference sequence). V lost 4 bases, J lost 6 bases, and 13 bases lay in between. The CDR3 is 13 residues long.

This clonotype was seen many times. This sequence joins TRBV27 and TRBJ1-2; 10 bases agree with TRBD1. This CDR3 has 13 residues. Germline CDR1 reads MNHEY; CDR2 reads SMNVEV (reference sequence). Trimming took 5 bases from V and 8 from J; bases not matched to a gene: 5. In DNA, the CDR3 is TGTGCCAGCAGTCAGGGGGACAGGGGCGGCTACACCTTC. It is translated as CASSQGDRGGYTF.

This clonotype was detected ten times or more. V and J are TRBV28 and TRBJ2-7, with 7 bases that match TRBD1. The germline V gene encodes CDR1 MDHEN and CDR2 SYDVKM. Losses at the gene ends were 6 bases for V and 2 bases for J; bases not matched to a gene: 1. The CDR3 covers 12 residues. CDR3 sequence: CASRTGTYEQYF. CDR3 DNA: TGTGCCAGCAGGACAGGGACCTACGAGCAGTACTTC.

This clonotype was recorded at least ten times. The chain employs TRBV11-2 and TRBJ1-5; D is perhaps TRBD1 (6 bases). Trimming cost V 0 bases and J 1 base, with 10 bases left between them. Germline V lookup: CDR1 SGHAT, CDR2 FQNNGV. This CDR3 is built from 16 residues. CDR3 DNA sequence: TGTGCCAGCAGCTTAGATCCCGGGGGCAGCAATCAGCCCCAGCATTTT. Amino acids: CASSLDPGGSNQPQHF.

This clonotype was detected many times. This rearrangement joins TRBV12-3 or TRBV12-4 to TRBJ2-5; a weak D match, TRBD2 (6 bases). CDR3 length equals 13 residues. With 5 bases removed from V and 6 bases from J, the gap between germline ends came to 13 bases. The CDR3: CASSPGAGKTQYF. The CDR3 nucleotides read TGTGCCAGCAGTCCCGGGGCGGGAAAGACCCAGTACTTC.

This clonotype was counted many times. The rearrangement uses TRBV7-8 and TRBJ2-2, with D tentatively TRBD2 (6 bases). V lost 5 bases and J lost 3, with 16 bases in between. The CDR3 contains 16 residues. Germline assignment: CDR1 SGHVS and CDR2 FQNEAQ. The CDR3 region is CASSPLLADYTGELFF. As DNA, the CDR3 is TGTGCCAGCAGCCCCTTATTAGCGGACTACACCGGGGAGCTGTTTTTT.

This clonotype was seen only a few times. V gene TRBV9 combines with J gene TRBJ2-3, with 11 bases that match TRBD2. V was clipped by 2 bases and J by 2 bases; unmatched bases: 1. The CDR3 consists of 15 residues. The germline V gene has CDR1 SGDLS and CDR2 YYNGEE. The CDR3 coding sequence is TGTGCCAGCAGCGTGGGACTAGCGGTCACAGATACGCAGTATTTT. It encodes CASSVGLAVTDTQYF.

This clonotype was seen more than once but under ten times. The rearrangement links TRBV12-3 or TRBV12-4 to TRBJ1-5; D gene ambiguous. The CDR3 runs 13 residues. Trimming took 6 bases from V and 10 from J, leaving 16 bases between them. The CDR3 protein is CASSPGYLDPQHF. The CDR3 DNA follows: TGTGCCAGCAGCCCGGGGTACCTGGACCCCCAGCATTTT.

In regard to this clonotype: One end of the junction is discordant with germline, which a read error may explain. The chain uses TRBV28 and TRBJ2-2; TRBD1 matches at 9 bases. The germline V gene has CDR1 MDHEN and CDR2 SYDVKM. The CDR3 spans 15 residues. The CDR3 sequence: CASSSGQGNTGEPFF. The CDR3 nucleotides are TGTGCCAGCAGTTCGGGACAGGGTAACACCGGGGAGCCGTTTTTT.

There are many counts of this clonotype. The V and J genes are TRBV2 and TRBJ1-2, with no clear D. The V gene lost 0 bases and the J gene lost 3 bases, with 11 bases spanning the gap. CDR3 length: 15 amino acids. CDR1 SNHLY and CDR2 FYNNEI come from the germline V gene. Here the CDR3 DNA reads TGTGCCAGCAGTGAAGCCGACACGGATGACTATGGCTACACCTTC. It yields the protein CASSEADTDDYGYTF.

CDR3 nucleotides: TGTGCCAGCAGTTACTCCGGACAGAGAGAGACCCAGTACTTC. As protein: CASSYSGQRETQYF. The chain joins TRBV6-5 to TRBJ2-5; maybe TRBD1 (6 bases). V lost 0 bases, J lost 4 bases, and 9 bases lay in between. This CDR3 spans 14 amino acids. CDR1 and CDR2 from the germline V gene are MNHEY and SVGAGI.

The sample holds many counts of this clonotype. The J gene is TRBJ2-7, the V gene TRBV11-1, with 7 bases matching TRBD2. CDR3 size: 18 residues. V lost 1 base and J lost 2; bases outside the gene matches: 14. Germline-derived CDR1 and CDR2 are SGHAT and FQDESV (reference sequence). The CDR3 nucleotides read TGTGCCAGCAGCTTAGAGCCCCCCGGGTGGCGGGGGACCTACGAGCAGTACTTC. It encodes CASSLEPPGWRGTYEQYF. Full variable domain (missing parts from reference TRBV11-1 and TRBJ2-7): EAEVAQSPRYKITEKSQAVAFWCDPISGHATLYWYRQILGQGPELLVQFQDESVVDDSQLPKDRFSAERLKGVDSTLKIQPAELGDSAMYLCASSLEPPGWRGTYEQYFGPGTRLTVT.

This clonotype was seen many times. The CDR3 here is CASSPGYGDTEAFF. CDR3 nucleotide sequence: TGTGCCAGCTCACCAGGTTATGGGGACACTGAAGCTTTCTTT. The chain links TRBV18 to TRBJ1-1; D not resolved. CDR3 length: 14 amino acids. Germline-derived CDR1 and CDR2 are KGHSH and LQKENI. The V gene lost 2 bases and the J gene lost 3 bases, with 10 bases spanning the gap. The full variable domain, in which reference TRBV18 and TRBJ1-1 provide the parts outside the CDR3, is NAGVMQNPRHLVRRRGQEARLRCSPMKGHSHVYWYRQLPEEGLKFMVYLQKENIIDESGMPKERFSAEFPKEGPSILRIQQVVRGDSAAYFCASSPGYGDTEAFFGQGTRLTVV.

This clonotype has more than one count but fewer than ten. The chain couples TRBV30 to TRBJ2-4; D assignment may be TRBD1 or TRBD2 (5 bases each). Deletions cut 0 bases from V and 7 bases from J, with 10 bases between. This CDR3 region has 13 residues. CDR1 and CDR2 from the germline V gene are GTSNPN and SVGIG (reference sequence). DNA for the CDR3: TGTGCCTGGAGTGTTGGGGGATGGAACATTCAGTACTTC. Protein: CAWSVGGWNIQYF.

The chain has TRBV2 and TRBJ1-1; D is possibly TRBD1 (5 bases). CDR1 is SNHLY, CDR2 FYNNEI, per germline. This CDR3 is built from 14 residues. The ends were cut back, 6 bases at V and 4 bases at J, with 15 bases in the middle. The CDR3 loop is CASSPRRGGTEAFF. The CDR3 DNA is TGTGCCAGCAGCCCGAGAAGGGGCGGCACTGAAGCTTTCTTT.

There are many counts of this clonotype. The chain joins TRBV19 to TRBJ2-2; 9 nucleotides line up with TRBD1. Germline values: CDR1 LNHDA, CDR2 SQIVND (reference sequence). The CDR3 is made up of 14 amino acids. Losses at the gene ends were 5 bases for V and 6 bases for J; bases not matched to a gene: 4. Here the CDR3 DNA reads TGTGCCAGTAGTGAACGACAGGGGGCCGGGGAGCTGTTTTTT. Translating it yields CASSERQGAGELFF.

This clonotype was picked up many times. The genes are TRBV2 and TRBJ2-7; D may correspond to TRBD1 or TRBD2 (5 bases each). Trimming took off 0 bases at V and 4 bases at J, with 10 bases between the two ends. The CDR3 totals 14 residues. Germline values: CDR1 SNHLY, CDR2 FYNNEI. The CDR3 nucleotides read TGTGCCAGCAGTGAAGCGGGACGGGGTTACGAGCAGTACTTC. Its translation: CASSEAGRGYEQYF.

This clonotype was found many times. The chain joins TRBV20-1 to TRBJ2-4; D may be TRBD1 (5 bases). Between the trimmed V and J ends, which lost 0 bases and 3 bases, there was a span of 9 bases. Germline lookup yields CDR1 DFQATT and CDR2 SNEGSKA (reference sequence). This CDR3 contains 14 residues. CDR3 DNA sequence: TGCAGTGCTAGAGAAGGTCAGGGCAAAAACATTCAGTACTTC. Its protein is CSAREGQGKNIQYF.